This T cell receptor (beta chain) was identified during a study of cytomegalovirus exposure and HLA in healthy donors. Study results and caveats: A likely sequencing artifact accounted for one observed cluster of highly shared sequence variants.

This CDR3 comprises 12 residues. Trimming removed 10 bases at V and 4 bases at J, with 13 bases between. Germline CDR1 and CDR2: SEHNR and FQNEAQ (reference sequence). PCR involved 60 Vbeta and 13 Jbeta primers. Measured with immunoSEQ multiplex PCR; TCRdb has only the in-frame clones, and not every one. Among 190,000 or so clones listed, 75% to 90% were seen once. This clone turned up a few times. Its antigen is unknown. Sequencing was performed on PBMCs. The TCR comes from a man aged 50 to 59 in good health and CMV-seronegative. The chain links TRBV7-9 to TRBJ1-1, with D maybe TRBD1 (5 bases). This CDR3 reads CAIWRGSTEAFF. CDR3 in DNA: TGTGCCATATGGAGGGGTTCCACTGAAGCTTTCTTT.